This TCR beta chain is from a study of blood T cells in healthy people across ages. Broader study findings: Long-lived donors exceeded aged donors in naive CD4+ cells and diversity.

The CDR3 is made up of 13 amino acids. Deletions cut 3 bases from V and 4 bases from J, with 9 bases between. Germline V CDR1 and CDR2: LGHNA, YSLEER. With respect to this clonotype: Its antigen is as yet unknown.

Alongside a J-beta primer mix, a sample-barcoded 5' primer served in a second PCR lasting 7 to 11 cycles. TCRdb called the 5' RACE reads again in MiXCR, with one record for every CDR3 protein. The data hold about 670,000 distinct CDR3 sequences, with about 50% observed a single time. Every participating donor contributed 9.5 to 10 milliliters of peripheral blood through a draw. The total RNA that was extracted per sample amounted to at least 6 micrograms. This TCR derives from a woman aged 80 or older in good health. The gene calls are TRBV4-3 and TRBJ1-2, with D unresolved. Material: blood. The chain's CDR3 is CASSHWPVYGYTF. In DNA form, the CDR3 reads TGCGCCAGCAGCCACTGGCCAGTCTATGGCTACACCTTC.